Listed below are T cell receptor beta chains from one sample, sequenced in a study of CD4 T cells in relation to SARS-CoV-2 and coronaviruses. Generated by immunoSEQ multiplex PCR, the TCRdb table keeps only in-frame clones and is missing some. The repertoire consists of roughly 16,000 clones, with roughly 82% occurring once and the leading ten covering roughly 39%. What these receptors recognize is not known. The sequencing input was CD4+ T cells from PBMCs, cultured in vitro. The receptors originated from a human donor in good health. Each CDR3 is given with its conserved first and last residue. D genes are given only for firm matches. Only some rows state a clone size, as once, few, many or a class for expanded clones.

J | size | D | V | length | CDR3 | DNA
TRBJ2-7 | - | TRBD2 | TRBV5-4 | 15 | CASRMGIAGVSEQYF | TGTGCCAGCAGGATGGGGATAGCGGGAGTTTCCGAGCAGTACTTC
TRBJ1-2 | - | TRBD1 | TRBV6-5 | 15 | CASRADRGAVYGYTF | TGTGCCAGCAGAGCAGACAGGGGGGCGGTCTATGGCTACACCTTC
TRBJ2-7 | - | - | TRBV28 | 17 | CASSFLVGFPSDAEQYF | TGTGCCAGCAGTTTTTTAGTTGGGTTTCCTAGCGACGCCGAGCAGTACTTC
TRBJ2-5 | - | TRBD1 | TRBV9 | 14 | CASTRTGDLETQYF | TGTGCCAGCACCCGGACAGGGGATTTGGAGACCCAGTACTTC
TRBJ2-7 | - | TRBD1 | TRBV19 | 13 | CASSLQGAAGQYF | TGTGCCAGTAGTCTACAGGGGGCTGCGGGGCAGTACTTC
TRBJ2-7 | once | TRBD1 | TRBV3-1/TRBV3-2 | 14 | CASSQSGTGDEQYF | TGTGCCAGCAGCCAATCCGGGACAGGGGACGAGCAGTACTTC
TRBJ1-2 | few | - | TRBV5-1 | 15 | CASSPRTDRNYGYTF | TGCGCCAGCAGTCCCCGGACGGATCGTAACTATGGCTACACCTTC
TRBJ1-2 | - | - | TRBV7-9 | 16 | CASSLLDMGVNYGYTF | TGTGCCAGCAGCTTACTAGACATGGGGGTCAACTATGGCTACACCTTC
TRBJ2-1 | - | - | TRBV20-1 | 11 | CSARDRREQFF | TGCAGTGCTAGAGATAGACGAGAGCAGTTCTTC
TRBJ1-5 | - | - | TRBV3-1/TRBV3-2 | 14 | CASSQDWGNQPQHF | TGTGCCAGCAGCCAAGATTGGGGAAATCAGCCCCAGCATTTT
TRBJ1-5 | - | TRBD1 | TRBV28 | 17 | CASSLYLDRVGNQPQHF | TGTGCCAGCAGTTTATACCTGGACAGGGTTGGGAATCAGCCCCAGCATTTT
TRBJ1-1 | - | - | TRBV19 | 12 | CASSMRRGKAFF | TGTGCCAGTAGTATGCGGAGGGGCAAAGCTTTCTTT
TRBJ1-2 | - | TRBD1 | TRBV7-8 | 14 | CASSSDRGYYGYTF | TGTGCCAGCAGCTCCGACAGGGGCTACTATGGCTACACCTTC
TRBJ2-1 | - | TRBD2 | TRBV9 | 15 | CASSVLAGSYNEQFF | TGTGCCAGCAGCGTACTAGCGGGCTCCTACAATGAGCAGTTCTTC
TRBJ1-2 | - | - | TRBV24-1 | 17 | CATSDFRPGRANYGYTF | TGTGCCACCAGTGATTTTAGACCAGGGCGAGCTAACTATGGCTACACCTTC
TRBJ2-1 | - | - | TRBV28 | 14 | CASSFDLFWNEQFF | TGTGCCAGCAGTTTCGACTTATTTTGGAATGAGCAGTTCTTC
TRBJ2-7 | - | TRBD1 | TRBV27 | 15 | CASSLGGGVVYEQYF | TGTGCCAGCAGCCTAGGGGGCGGCGTAGTCTACGAGCAGTACTTC
TRBJ1-2 | - | - | TRBV6-1 | 12 | CASSEGAFGYTF | TGTGCCAGCAGTGAAGGGGCTTTTGGCTACACCTTC
TRBJ2-6 | - | - | TRBV6-5 | 14 | CAVSRRDGANVLTF | TGTGCCGTATCGAGAAGGGACGGGGCCAACGTCCTGACTTTC
TRBJ2-3 | few | - | TRBV12-3/TRBV12-4 | 13 | CASRRDGGDTQYF | TGTGCCAGCAGACGGGATGGGGGGGATACGCAGTATTTT
TRBJ1-3 | - | TRBD1 | TRBV5-1 | 18 | CASSLAPQGASSGNTIYF | TGCGCCAGCAGCTTGGCCCCACAGGGGGCCAGCTCTGGAAACACCATATATTTT
TRBJ2-5 | - | TRBD1 | TRBV12-5 | 18 | CASVLATGANSNAATQYF | TGTGCTAGTGTTCTCGCGACAGGGGCGAACTCTAACGCGGCGACCCAGTACTTC
TRBJ2-1 | - | - | TRBV10-3 | 13 | CAIATSSYNEQFF | TGTGCCATCGCTACGAGCTCCTACAATGAGCAGTTCTTC
TRBJ2-1 | - | - | TRBV10-2 | 11 | CASIIEDEQFF | TGCGCCAGCATTATAGAGGATGAGCAGTTCTTC
TRBJ2-5 | - | - | TRBV25-1 | 11 | CASSDKETQYF | TGTGCCAGCAGTGACAAGGAGACCCAGTACTTC
TRBJ2-6 | - | - | TRBV4-1 | 16 | CASSQEIRTGANVLTF | TGCGCCAGCAGCCAGGAAATAAGAACTGGGGCCAACGTCCTGACTTTC
TRBJ2-6 | - | TRBD2 | TRBV6-4 | 17 | CASSLTSGGTGANVLTF | TGTGCCAGCAGTTTGACTAGCGGGGGGACTGGGGCCAACGTCCTGACTTTC
TRBJ2-7 | - | - | TRBV29-1 | 12 | CSVFQADYEQYF | TGCAGCGTGTTCCAGGCCGACTACGAGCAGTACTTC
TRBJ1-2 | few | - | TRBV24-1 | 14 | CATSDPGSNYGYTF | TGTGCCACCAGTGACCCAGGGTCTAACTATGGCTACACCTTC
TRBJ2-1 | - | TRBD1 | TRBV15 | 16 | CATSRGGTGEINEQFF | TGTGCCACCAGCAGAGGAGGGACAGGGGAAATCAATGAGCAGTTCTTC
TRBJ2-3 | once | - | TRBV18 | 14 | CASSPGAGTDTQYF | TGTGCCAGCTCACCCGGAGCCGGCACAGATACGCAGTATTTT
TRBJ2-1 | - | TRBD2 | TRBV24-1 | 16 | CATSDATSDSYNEQFF | TGTGCCACCAGTGATGCCACTAGCGACTCCTACAATGAGCAGTTCTTC
TRBJ2-7 | - | TRBD2 | TRBV13 | 16 | CASSPAGLAGVYEQYF | TGTGCCAGCAGCCCCGCGGGACTAGCGGGAGTATACGAGCAGTACTTC
TRBJ2-7 | - | - | TRBV5-1 | 15 | CASSPGLVRLYEQYF | TGCGCCAGCAGCCCCGGACTCGTTCGGCTATACGAGCAGTACTTC
TRBJ2-7 | - | TRBD1 | TRBV15 | 16 | CATSRAGTGGAFEQYF | TGTGCCACCAGCAGAGCCGGGACAGGGGGCGCCTTCGAGCAGTACTTC
TRBJ1-6 | - | TRBD1 | TRBV27 | 15 | CASRPRTGADSPLHF | TGTGCCAGCAGACCCCGGACAGGGGCGGACTCACCCCTCCACTTT
TRBJ1-1 | - | - | TRBV28 | 12 | CASTVGISEAFF | TGTGCCAGCACCGTGGGGATCTCTGAAGCTTTCTTT
TRBJ1-6 | - | TRBD1 | TRBV28 | 14 | CASSKIQGLSPLHF | TGTGCCAGCAGTAAAATACAGGGGCTCTCACCCCTCCACTTT
TRBJ2-7 | - | TRBD2 | TRBV10-3 | 14 | CAISDLAGVYEQYF | TGTGCCATCAGTGACCTAGCGGGGGTCTACGAGCAGTACTTC